This entry lists 9 T cell receptor beta chains sequenced from one sample in a study of CD8 T cell repertoires and HIV-1 epitope variants. The protocol was immunoSEQ multiplex PCR, while the TCRdb copy is restricted to in-frame clones and leaves out a portion. The table shows 2,500 or so clones, with around 61% occurring only once. Their specific antigens are unknown. Sequenced input: cultured CD8+ T cells derived from PBMCs. The receptors were sampled from a male donor with HIV.

This sequence joins TRBV5-4 and TRBJ2-1; D unresolved. V was cut by 3 bases and J by 12 bases, with 10 bases left in between. Per the germline V gene, CDR1 is SGHNT and CDR2 is YYREEE (reference sequence). This CDR3 spans 11 amino acids. CDR3 in amino acids: CASSSGRGQFF. The CDR3 nucleotides read TGTGCCAGCAGCTCCGGACGTGGGCAGTTCTTC.

The J gene is TRBJ2-3, the V gene TRBV27; D tentatively fits TRBD1 or TRBD2 (5 bases each). Trimming shortened V by 6 bases and J by 6 bases, and 16 bases separated the two germline ends. Germline values: CDR1 MNHEY, CDR2 SMNVEV (reference sequence). The CDR3 sequence is 14 residues long. The CDR3 DNA reads TGTGCCAGCAGGACATCGGGACCGACGGATACGCAGTATTTT. It codes for CASRTSGPTDTQYF.

This clone was seen only a few times. J is TRBJ1-6 and V is TRBV9; TRBD1 aligns across 8 bases. The germline V gene encodes CDR1 SGDLS and CDR2 YYNGEE. This CDR3 has 19 amino acids. The ends lost 0 bases at V and 7 bases at J; junction bases unmatched: 15. The CDR3 region is CASSVDKGTGSGGNSPLHF. As DNA, the CDR3 is TGTGCCAGCAGCGTAGACAAAGGGACAGGCTCTGGGGGGAATTCACCCCTCCACTTT. The complete variable domain, with remaining parts taken from reference TRBV9 and TRBJ1-6, reads DSGVTQTPKHLITATGQRVTLRCSPRSGDLSVYWYQQSLDQGLQFLIQYYNGEERAKGNILERFSAQQFPDLHSELNLSSLELGDSALYFCASSVDKGTGSGGNSPLHFGNGTRLTVT.

This rearrangement joins TRBV7-7 to TRBJ2-3; D might be TRBD1 (5 bases). Trimming took 5 bases from V and 3 from J, leaving 12 bases between them. Germline V gene data show CDR1 as SSHAT and CDR2 as FNYEAQ (reference sequence). The CDR3 runs 14 residues. The CDR3, as DNA: TGTGCCAGCAGCACCGGGCACAGGACAGATACGCAGTATTTT. Translated: CASSTGHRTDTQYF.

This sequence joins TRBV5-6 and TRBJ1-2; 9 bases agree with TRBD1. V dropped 0 bases and J dropped 7; count of bases not matched to a gene: 4. This CDR3 spans 14 amino acids. The germline CDR1 and CDR2 sequences are SGHDT and YYEEEE. CDR3 sequence reads: CASSLDRGLGGYTF. The CDR3 DNA follows: TGTGCCAGCAGCTTGGACAGGGGGCTTGGTGGCTACACCTTC. Supplemented by reference TRBV5-6 and TRBJ1-2, the full variable domain reads DAGVTQSPTHLIKTRGQQVTLRCSPKSGHDTVSWYQQALGQGPQFIFQYYEEEERQRGNFPDRFSGHQFPNYSSELNVNALLLGDSALYLCASSLDRGLGGYTFGSGTRLTVV.

J is TRBJ2-1 and V is TRBV6-1; a possible D gene is TRBD2 (6 bases). The CDR3 covers 15 residues. V was cut by 10 bases and J by 3 bases, with 19 bases left in between. The germline V gene has CDR1 MNHNS and CDR2 SASEGT. The CDR3 sequence is CATRNLLAGYNEQFF. CDR3 DNA: TGTGCCACCAGAAACTTACTAGCAGGCTACAATGAGCAGTTCTTC.

The chain has TRBV10-3 and TRBJ1-1; no reliable D call. Trimming shortened V by 7 bases and J by 2 bases, and 11 bases separated the two germline ends. The CDR3 length is 13 residues. Germline CDR1 reads ENHRY; CDR2 reads SYGVKD. The CDR3 here is CAITLDGNTEAFF. The CDR3 bases are TGTGCCATCACTTTGGACGGAAACACTGAAGCTTTCTTT.

J is TRBJ2-3 and V is TRBV2; D might be TRBD1 (5 bases). Germline CDR1 and CDR2: SNHLY and FYNNEI. The CDR3 extends over 15 amino acids. Trimming removed 3 bases from V and 0 bases from J, with 10 bases in between. CDR3 bases: TGTGCCAGCAGTGATCAAGACAGCAGCACAGATACGCAGTATTTT. Its protein product is CASSDQDSSTDTQYF.

The V call is TRBV29-1, the J call TRBJ2-3; D may match TRBD1 or TRBD2 (5 bases each). The CDR3 loop spans 15 amino acids. Germline V CDR1 and CDR2: SQVTM, ANQGSEA. V lost 4 bases and J lost 2, with 16 bases in between. CDR3 sequence: CSVGLGVGVTDTQYF. CDR3 nucleotide sequence: TGCAGCGTTGGTCTGGGGGTAGGGGTCACAGATACGCAGTATTTT.